Presented here are 2 T cell receptor beta chains from one specimen sequenced in a study of T-cell memory formation after mild COVID-19. TCRdb independently ran MiXCR on the 5' RACE reads; one entry per CDR3 protein. The data contain over 9,500 distinct CDR3 sequences, approximately 15% of them seen just once; the ten biggest clones take up more than 45%. The specimen sequenced was PBMCs or a T cell subset sorted from them (not recorded which). The source is a man younger than 30 who had mild COVID-19 (a few samples of this study predate the infection). Cell type and time point are not known.

With respect to this clonotype: One end of the junction fails to match germline, which may point to a read error. The gene calls are TRBV19 and TRBJ1-1; D may be TRBD1 (6 bases). The germline V gene encodes CDR1 LNHDA and CDR2 SQIVND (reference sequence). The length of the CDR3 is 14 residues. CDR3 sequence reads: CAISTGQQNTEAFF. For the CDR3, the DNA is TGTGCCATTAGTACCGGACAGCAGAACACTGAAGCTTTCTTT.

At least ten counts were recorded for this clonotype. V is TRBV6-5 and J is TRBJ2-6; D uncertain. Germline V gives CDR1 MNHEY, CDR2 SVGAGI. CDR3 length equals 14 residues. Trimming took 5 bases from V and 1 from J, leaving 6 bases between them. The CDR3 DNA reads as TGTGCCAGCAGTGGGAATTCTGGGGCCAACGTCCTGACTTTC. Its protein is CASSGNSGANVLTF.